This TCR beta chain was recorded in a study of CD8 T cells in Susac syndrome. Trimming pared 3 bases from V and 2 bases from J, leaving 19 bases between. This CDR3 has 16 amino acids. Germline V CDR1 and CDR2: SQVTM, ANQGSEA. The authors sequenced TCR beta from blood CD8+ and CD4+ T cells. After extraction with the RNeasy kit, about 0.5 to 1 ug of the RNA was reverse transcribed using random hexamers. The immunoSEQ assay covered 54 Vbeta and 13 Jbeta segments for CDR3. Each CDR3 protein gets one entry after TCRdb re-called the immunoSEQ multiplex PCR reads with MiXCR. The table lists approximately 120,000 distinct CDR3 sequences, approximately 96% of them singletons.

This clonotype was sampled from a human donor in good health. The V and J genes are TRBV29-1 and TRBJ2-5; D might be TRBD2 (7 bases). Material for sequencing was CD4+ T cells from PBMCs. In nucleotides, the CDR3 is TGCAGCGTTGAGCTTTGGGGGGGGCGCCCACAAGAGACCCAGTACTTC. Translation gives CSVELWGGRPQETQYF.